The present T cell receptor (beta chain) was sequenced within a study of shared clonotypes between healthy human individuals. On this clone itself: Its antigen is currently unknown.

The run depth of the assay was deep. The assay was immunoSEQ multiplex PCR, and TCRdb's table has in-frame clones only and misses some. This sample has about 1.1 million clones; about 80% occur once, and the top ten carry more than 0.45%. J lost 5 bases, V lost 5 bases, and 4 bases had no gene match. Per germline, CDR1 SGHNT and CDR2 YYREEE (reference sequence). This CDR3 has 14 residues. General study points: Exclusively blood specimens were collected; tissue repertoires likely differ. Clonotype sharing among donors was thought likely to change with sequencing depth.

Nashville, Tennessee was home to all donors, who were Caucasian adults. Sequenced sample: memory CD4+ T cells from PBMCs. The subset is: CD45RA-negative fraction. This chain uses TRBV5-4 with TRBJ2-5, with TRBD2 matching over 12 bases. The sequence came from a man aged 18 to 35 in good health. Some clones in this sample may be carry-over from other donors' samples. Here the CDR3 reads CASRTSGRGETQYF. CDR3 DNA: TGTGCCAGCAGGACTAGCGGGAGAGGGGAGACCCAGTACTTC.